This section outlines one T cell receptor beta chain sequence together with its context. The antigen it recognizes is unknown. Base qualities are not provided; no much larger clone lies one nucleotide away. Each collaborating institution followed its own protocols to collect whole blood in K2EDTA tubes. For TCRbeta analysis, collaborator samples were shipped as frozen whole blood, as isolated PBMCs, or as DNA extracted from either sample type. Reading from cysteine to phenylalanine, the CDR3 counts 17 amino acids. CDR3 DNA is the only sequence kept; it has 51 bases, read in frame from the first base. V has 2 bases trimmed and J has 7 bases trimmed; junction bases matching no gene number 13. The germline V gene supplies CDR1 LGHNA and CDR2 YSLEER. The immunoSEQ Assay, a bias-controlled multiplex PCR, was used to amplify TCRbeta CDR3 regions from genomic DNA. Per the authors' processing: The number of nucleated cells in each sample was estimated by amplification of reference gene primers within the assay. Sequence reads were collapsed and filtered to measure the absolute abundance of every unique TCRbeta CDR3 rearrangement. For each sample, productive Simpson clonality was calculated by taking the square root of Simpson's diversity index across productive rearrangements. In its TCRdb copy, this immuneACCESS table keeps in-frame sequences only and misses some clones. Where compared with another copy, unresolved V genes explain less than half of these, and the others have no known cause. V and J calls and clone size are those listed in that table; D and trimming were worked out from the DNA. This sample gives fewer than 250,000 clones in total; over 70% of them show up just once. The ten largest account for less than 3.5% of the sample.

This sample is part of a study of blood T cell repertoires in COVID-19 (dated by TCRdb to the early 2020s). As for the study more broadly: The collaborator samples originated in the United States, Italy and Spain and spanned the acute and convalescent phases of COVID-19. The prospective study material was composed of cDNA or gDNA derived from T cells, B-cell-depleted T cells, or PBMCs. Deeply sampled blood TCRbeta repertoires from subjects exposed to, actively infected with, or recovered from COVID-19 were included in the dataset. A freely available public database, intended as a resource for researchers studying the immune response to SARS-CoV-2, is where the repertoires were released. Samples were obtained from the ongoing ImmuneRACE study (first 160 participants) and from about 1,300 subjects provided by 6 global collaborators. The sample metadata nearly always contained a de-identified subject ID, COVID-19 status, age in years and sex. Where available, HLA class I and class II types were obtained from metadata supplied by the sample provider rather than from assay-based typing.

Broader findings and caveats from the paper: The amount of clinical and demographic metadata varied by source and participant and was provided uncurated.

The rearrangement joined TRBV4-3 to TRBJ2-2, and TRBD2 aligns with 7 junction nucleotides. Sequenced sample: peripheral blood. This receptor was obtained from a man aged 50-59 years with active or convalescent COVID-19. For the CDR3, the sequence is CASSQLTSGVGDGELFF. The base sequence is TGCGCCAGCAGCCAACTTACAAGCGGGGTGGGGGACGGGGAGCTGTTTTTT.